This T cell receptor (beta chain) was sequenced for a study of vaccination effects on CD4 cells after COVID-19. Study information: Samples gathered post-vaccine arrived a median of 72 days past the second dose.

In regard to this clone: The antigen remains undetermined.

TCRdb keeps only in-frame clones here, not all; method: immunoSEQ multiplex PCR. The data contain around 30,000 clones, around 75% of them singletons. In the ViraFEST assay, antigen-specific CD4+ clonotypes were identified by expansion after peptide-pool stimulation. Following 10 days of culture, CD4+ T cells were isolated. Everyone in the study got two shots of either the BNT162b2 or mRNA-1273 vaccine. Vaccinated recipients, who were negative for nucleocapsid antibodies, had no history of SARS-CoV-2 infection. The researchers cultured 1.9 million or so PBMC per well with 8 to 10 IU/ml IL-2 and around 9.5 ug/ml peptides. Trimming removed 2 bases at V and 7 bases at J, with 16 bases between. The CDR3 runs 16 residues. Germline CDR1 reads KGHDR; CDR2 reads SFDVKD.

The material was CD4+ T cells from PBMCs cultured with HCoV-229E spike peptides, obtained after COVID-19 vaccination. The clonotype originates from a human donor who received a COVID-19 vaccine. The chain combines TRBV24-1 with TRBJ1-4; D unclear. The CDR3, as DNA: TGTGCCACCAGTGATTCGAGTAAGGGAGTTGGTGAAAAACTGTTTTTT. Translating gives CATSDSSKGVGEKLFF.